The 29 T cell receptor beta chains below come from one sample, sequenced in a study of blood T cell repertoires in COVID-19 (TCRdb year 2020). Libraries came from the immunoSEQ multiplex PCR assay. TCRdb limited this immuneACCESS table to in-frame rearrangements with V and J called. A share of clones is missing; checked studies link under half to unresolved V genes, and the rest is unexplained. The sample table contains 110,000 to 150,000 clones; only one count was recorded for 75% to 85% of them. Around 4% of the sample is in the top ten clones. What was sequenced was peripheral blood. These receptors came from a man aged 55 to 69 with acute or convalescent COVID-19.

On this clone itself: Additional DNA sequences in this sample encode the identical CDR3. The chain carries TRBV11-1 and TRBJ2-7, with 9 bases that match TRBD2. The V and J ends lost 3 bases and 3 bases, in that order; junction bases with no gene match: 6. Germline values: CDR1 SGHAT, CDR2 FQDESV (reference sequence). The CDR3 extends over 15 amino acids. CDR3 protein: CASSLSLAGSYEQYF. The CDR3 region has the DNA TGTGCCAGCAGCTTGTCTCTAGCGGGGAGCTACGAGCAGTACTTC. The full variable domain, in which reference TRBV11-1 and TRBJ2-7 provide the parts outside the CDR3, is EAEVAQSPRYKITEKSQAVAFWCDPISGHATLYWYRQILGQGPELLVQFQDESVVDDSQLPKDRFSAERLKGVDSTLKIQPAELGDSAMYLCASSLSLAGSYEQYFGPGTRLTVT.

V gene TRBV5-1 combines with J gene TRBJ2-7; 9 nucleotides line up with TRBD1. CDR3 size: 15 residues. With 3 bases clipped from V and 7 bases from J, the junction kept 11 bases outside the gene matches. Germline lookup yields CDR1 SGHRS and CDR2 YFSETQ. The CDR3 DNA reads TGCGCCAGCAGCTCCGGGACAGGGATTAATTTGGAGCAGTACTTC. This translates into CASSSGTGINLEQYF.

The J gene is TRBJ2-7, the V gene TRBV28, with D possibly TRBD1 on 5 matching bases. Trimming removed 1 base at V and 3 bases at J, with 13 bases between. This CDR3 contains 15 residues. Per germline, CDR1 MDHEN and CDR2 SYDVKM. This CDR3 is CASSLLYQGSYEQYF. CDR3 nucleotides: TGTGCCAGCAGTTTATTGTACCAGGGAAGCTACGAGCAGTACTTC.

This clone was counted a few times. The J gene is TRBJ2-7, the V gene TRBV7-9; D is unresolved. Germline V CDR1 and CDR2: SEHNR, FQNEAQ (reference sequence). The CDR3 has 14 residues. Trimming shortened V by 1 base and J by 6 bases, and 13 bases separated the two germline ends. CDR3 nucleotide sequence: TGTGCCAGCAGCTTAGTAGCCCCCGCCTCCGAGCAGTACTTC. Translating it yields CASSLVAPASEQYF.

The chain couples TRBV28 to TRBJ2-3; the match to TRBD2 covers 7 bases. The CDR3 spans 14 residues. V shed 5 bases and J 2 bases; nucleotides not matched to a gene: 4. CDR1 is MDHEN, CDR2 SYDVKM, per germline. CDR3 DNA: TGTGCCAGCAGTAGGCTAGCGGACACAGATACGCAGTATTTT. As protein: CASSRLADTDTQYF.

The chain combines TRBV6-5 with TRBJ1-2, with 8 bases aligning to TRBD1. The CDR3 covers 14 residues. V gave up 5 bases and J gave up 4 bases; unmatched junction bases: 6. CDR1 and CDR2 from the germline V gene are MNHEY and SVGAGI. CDR3 residues: CASSNVGTGYGYTF. Here the CDR3 DNA reads TGTGCCAGCAGTAACGTGGGGACAGGCTATGGCTACACCTTC.

In the case of this clone: Germline and junction disagree at one end, which may indicate a read error. V and J are TRBV5-4 and TRBJ2-3; 9 bases are a match to TRBD2. Germline V gives CDR1 SGHNT, CDR2 YYREEE (reference sequence). The CDR3 spans 16 residues. The CDR3 DNA sequence: TGTGCCAGCAGTTCTGGGGGGGGACTAGCCACAAATACGCAGTATTTT. Translating it yields CASSSGGGLATNTQYF.

The chain joins TRBV30 to TRBJ1-2, with TRBD1 identical over 10 bases. Germline CDR1 is GTSNPN and CDR2 is SVGIG (reference sequence). CDR3 size: 15 residues. Losses at the gene ends were 2 bases for V and 6 bases for J; bases not matched to a gene: 9. The CDR3 spells CAWSPLDRGRNGYTF. CDR3 nucleotides: TGTGCCTGGAGTCCTTTGGACAGGGGGAGAAATGGCTACACCTTC.

The genes are TRBV5-5 and TRBJ2-7; TRBD2 aligns across 10 bases. The CDR3 covers 17 residues. The J segment lost 0 bases and the V segment lost 5 bases, leaving 11 bases of the junction unmatched. Germline V gives CDR1 SGHKS, CDR2 YYEKEE (reference sequence). CDR3 residues: CASSSRTSGFSSYEQYF. The CDR3 coding sequence is TGTGCCAGCAGTTCCCGGACTAGCGGTTTTAGCTCCTACGAGCAGTACTTC.

The J gene is TRBJ2-5, the V gene TRBV12-3 or TRBV12-4; D not resolved. The CDR3 totals 13 residues. V lost 2 bases to trimming and J lost 5 bases, with 9 bases between them. This CDR3 reads CASSLPPPETQYF. Here the CDR3 DNA reads TGTGCCAGCAGTTTACCTCCTCCGGAGACCCAGTACTTC.

This clone showed up just a few times. J is TRBJ2-1 and V is TRBV19; D gene uncertain. CDR3 length: 11 residues. V was pared by 4 bases and J by 6 bases, with 4 bases between. The V gene's germline CDR1 is LNHDA and CDR2 SQIVND (reference sequence). The chain's CDR3 is CASSRSNEQFF. CDR3 sequence (DNA): TGTGCCAGTAGTAGGAGCAATGAGCAGTTCTTC. Looking up the rest from reference TRBV19 and TRBJ2-1 gives the full variable domain: DGGITQSPKYLFRKEGQNVTLSCEQNLNHDAMYWYRQDPGQGLRLIYYSQIVNDFQKGDIAEGYSVSREKKESFPLTVTSAQKNPTAFYLCASSRSNEQFFGPGTRLTVL.

CDR3 protein: CASSPGAAGLVYTQYF. The CDR3 coding sequence is TGTGCCAGCAGTCCCGGGGCCGCGGGATTGGTTTATACGCAGTATTTT. The chain is built from TRBV7-2 and TRBJ2-3, with D possibly TRBD2 on 6 matching bases. Germline-derived CDR1 and CDR2 are SGHTA and FQGNSA. V was cut by 6 bases and J by 7 bases, with 23 bases left in between. The CDR3 is 16 residues long.

Notes on this clone: Other DNA sequences in the sample encode the same CDR3. V and J are TRBV6-5 and TRBJ2-2, with a possible D match to TRBD2 (7 bases). Trimming left V 2 bases short and J 4 bases short, with 8 bases between. The CDR3 sequence is 14 residues long. Per germline, CDR1 MNHEY and CDR2 SVGAGI. The CDR3 DNA reads TGTGCCAGCAGTTACAGGGGGGGCACCGGGGAGCTGTTTTTT. Amino acid sequence: CASSYRGGTGELFF.

J is TRBJ2-7 and V is TRBV27; 13 bases match TRBD2. The CDR3 is 15 residues long. V was pared by 4 bases and J by 5 bases, with 5 bases of the junction left unmatched. The germline V gene has CDR1 MNHEY and CDR2 SMNVEV (reference sequence). The DNA of the CDR3 is TGTGCCAGCAGTTCGGGACTAGCGGGGAGGAACGAGCAGTACTTC. Its protein product is CASSSGLAGRNEQYF.

This clone was observed many times. The chain uses TRBV6-2 or TRBV6-3 and TRBJ2-7; D is undetermined. The germline V gene has CDR1 MNHEY and CDR2 SVGEGT. This CDR3 is 13 amino acids long. Trimming shortened V by 2 bases and J by 4 bases, and 9 bases separated the two germline ends. CDR3 loop: CASSYTLRYEQYF. In DNA, the CDR3 is TGTGCCAGCAGTTACACCCTGAGGTACGAGCAGTACTTC.

The chain links TRBV19 to TRBJ1-2, with 12 bases lining up with TRBD1. CDR1 is LNHDA, CDR2 SQIVND, per germline (reference sequence). The J segment lost 4 bases and the V segment lost 5 bases, leaving 5 bases of the junction unmatched. This CDR3 is 15 amino acids long. The CDR3 spells CASSSGQGAIYGYTF. For the CDR3, the DNA is TGTGCCAGTAGTTCGGGACAGGGGGCTATCTATGGCTACACCTTC. The full variable domain, rest sourced from reference TRBV19 and TRBJ1-2, is DGGITQSPKYLFRKEGQNVTLSCEQNLNHDAMYWYRQDPGQGLRLIYYSQIVNDFQKGDIAEGYSVSREKKESFPLTVTSAQKNPTAFYLCASSSGQGAIYGYTFGSGTRLTVV.

This clone was seen a handful of times. The DNA for the CDR3 is TGCGCCAGCAGTGGGGACTTTACCTACGAGCAGTACTTC. Translated: CASSGDFTYEQYF. V gene TRBV10-2 combines with J gene TRBJ2-7; a possible D gene is TRBD2 (6 bases). CDR1 WSHSY and CDR2 SAAADI come from the germline V gene. With 4 bases removed from V and 2 bases from J, the gap between germline ends came to 9 bases. The CDR3 length is 13 residues.

This chain joins TRBV4-2 and TRBJ2-3, with 9 nucleotides matching TRBD2. The V and J ends lost 4 bases and 0 bases, in that order; junction bases with no gene match: 2. The CDR3 loop spans 15 amino acids. Germline V gene sequence: CDR1 LGHNA, CDR2 YNFKEQ. This CDR3 is CASSPSGMSTDTQYF. CDR3 nucleotides: TGTGCCAGCAGCCCTAGCGGGATGAGCACAGATACGCAGTATTTT.

This rearrangement joins TRBV24-1 to TRBJ2-2; maybe TRBD2 (5 bases). The germline CDR1 and CDR2 sequences are KGHDR and SFDVKD. The CDR3 contains 16 residues. V lost 5 bases and J 4 bases, leaving 16 bases between the germline ends. The CDR3, as DNA: TGTGCCACCAGTGGAACGGGGTCTCTGGGCACCGGGGAGCTGTTTTTT. It translates to CATSGTGSLGTGELFF.

The chain carries TRBV28 and TRBJ2-5, with 9 bases matching TRBD2. CDR1 is MDHEN and CDR2 is SYDVKM in the germline V gene. The CDR3 has 16 residues. The ends lost 0 bases at V and 5 bases at J; junction bases unmatched: 7. CDR3 nucleotide sequence: TGTGCCAGCAGTTTATGGGGTAGCGGGAGTGGTGAGACCCAGTACTTC. It translates to CASSLWGSGSGETQYF.

V gene TRBV30 combines with J gene TRBJ2-2; D possibly corresponds to TRBD1 (5 bases). Germline V gene lookup returns CDR1 GTSNPN and CDR2 SVGIG (reference sequence). V lost 4 bases, J lost 5 bases, and 11 bases lay in between. The CDR3 runs 13 residues. The CDR3 protein is CAWTQRGTGELFF. The CDR3 DNA reads TGTGCCTGGACTCAAAGGGGTACCGGGGAGCTGTTTTTT. Using reference TRBV30 and TRBJ2-2 for the parts outside the CDR3, the full variable domain is SQTIHQWPATLVQPVGSPLSLECTVEGTSNPNLYWYRQAAGRGLQLLFYSVGIGQISSEVPQNLSASRPQDRQFILSSKKLLLSDSGFYLCAWTQRGTGELFFGEGSRLTVL.

The chain links TRBV10-3 to TRBJ2-3; TRBD2 matches at 9 bases. This CDR3 comprises 14 residues. Per the germline V gene, CDR1 is ENHRY and CDR2 is SYGVKD. With 10 bases clipped from V and 4 bases from J, the junction kept 9 bases outside the gene matches. Written as DNA, the CDR3 is TGTGCCACCCGGTTAGCGGGAGAGGCAGATACGCAGTATTTT. Its translation: CATRLAGEADTQYF.

This sequence joins TRBV5-1 and TRBJ2-5; 13 bases align to TRBD2. J lost 5 bases, V lost 4 bases, and 8 bases had no gene match. CDR3 size: 16 residues. From germline, CDR1 is SGHRS and CDR2 YFSETQ. CDR3 in DNA: TGCGCCAGCAGCGAGTCCGGGACTAGCGGGATGGAGACCCAGTACTTC. Amino acids: CASSESGTSGMETQYF. The full variable domain, rest sourced from reference TRBV5-1 and TRBJ2-5, is KAGVTQTPRYLIKTRGQQVTLSCSPISGHRSVSWYQQTPGQGLQFLFEYFSETQRNKGNFPGRFSGRQFSNSRSEMNVSTLELGDSALYLCASSESGTSGMETQYFGPGTRLLVL.

The chain carries TRBV5-6 and TRBJ2-7; 13 bases agree with TRBD2. CDR3 length: 17 residues. Unmatched junction bases numbered 6, after V lost 3 bases and J lost 0 bases. The V gene's germline CDR1 is SGHDT and CDR2 YYEEEE. CDR3 loop: CASSWGLAGTNSYEQYF. The CDR3 DNA reads as TGTGCCAGCAGCTGGGGACTAGCGGGAACCAACTCCTACGAGCAGTACTTC.

The chain uses TRBV6-1 and TRBJ1-3; TRBD1 might be the D (5 bases). Trimming stripped 1 base from V and 0 bases from J, with 7 bases between. The length of the CDR3 is 15 residues. CDR1 is MNHNS, CDR2 SASEGT, per germline. The CDR3 protein is CASSEVTASGNTIYF. The CDR3 DNA reads as TGTGCCAGCAGTGAAGTGACAGCCTCTGGAAACACCATATATTTT.

The J gene is TRBJ2-1, the V gene TRBV3-1 (or the pseudogene TRBV3-2); perhaps TRBD2 as D (6 bases). Looked up from germline, CDR1 is LGHDT and CDR2 is YNNKEL (reference sequence). V lost 4 bases and J 9 bases, leaving 19 bases between the germline ends. The CDR3 loop spans 15 amino acids. The CDR3 is CASSPWGRSPVEQFF. The CDR3, as DNA: TGTGCCAGCAGCCCTTGGGGGAGGTCCCCAGTTGAGCAGTTCTTC.

V is TRBV6-5 and J is TRBJ1-2, with TRBD1 matching 9 bases. The trim removed 8 bases at V and 8 bases at J, leaving 15 bases unmatched. Looked up from germline, CDR1 is MNHEY and CDR2 is SVGAGI. The CDR3 has 15 residues. As DNA, the CDR3 is TGTGCCAGCCAAAATCCCACACAGGGGGCTTGGGGCTACACCTTC. It codes for CASQNPTQGAWGYTF.

In this sample, this clone turned up once. This sequence joins TRBV3-1 (or the pseudogene TRBV3-2) and TRBJ2-5; D is undetermined. The CDR3 is made up of 12 amino acids. The germline gives CDR1 LGHDT, CDR2 YNNKEL (reference sequence). V lost 0 bases, J lost 4 bases, and 3 bases lay in between. CDR3 DNA sequence: TGTGCCAGCAGCCAAGACTCAGAGACCCAGTACTTC. It encodes CASSQDSETQYF.

This chain uses TRBV6-6 with TRBJ1-2, with 9 positions matching TRBD1. V lost 2 bases and J lost 7; bases outside the gene matches: 2. The CDR3 contains 13 residues. The germline V gene has CDR1 MNHNY and CDR2 SVGAGI (reference sequence). This chain's CDR3 is CASSYGDRVGYTF. The CDR3 bases are TGTGCCAGCAGTTACGGGGACAGGGTTGGCTACACCTTC.